What follows are 15 T cell receptor beta chains derived from one specimen sequenced in a study of glioma-infiltrating T cells. The iRepertoire nested amplicon-rescue multiplex PCR amplified TCR alpha and beta CDR3s from RNA. MiXCR, run by TCRdb on the multiplex PCR reads, gives a single entry per CDR3 protein. The table includes 160,000 or so distinct CDR3 sequences, about 40% detected once. Input material: glioma tissue, nonneoplastic brain tissue, or PBMCs (not recorded which). The receptors were gathered from a human donor with low-grade glioma or glioblastoma, undergoing nonglioma brain surgery, or in good health (not recorded which).

The V gene is TRBV12-3 or TRBV12-4, the J gene TRBJ2-5, with TRBD1 identical over 8 bases. Losses at the gene ends were 4 bases for V and 5 bases for J; bases not matched to a gene: 9. The CDR3 loop spans 15 amino acids. The CDR3 nucleotides read TGTGCCAGCAGTTGGTCCAGGGGGCTTTTGGAGACCCAGTACTTC. Translating gives CASSWSRGLLETQYF.

The sample holds many counts of this clonotype. This chain connects TRBV20-1 to TRBJ1-2; D is unresolved. Trimming pared 6 bases from V and 7 bases from J, leaving 6 bases between. Germline V gene lookup returns CDR1 DFQATT and CDR2 SNEGSKA (reference sequence). This CDR3 comprises 9 residues. In nucleotides, the CDR3 is TGCAGTGCCAGGCCTGGCTACACCTTC. Protein product: CSARPGYTF.

This clonotype appeared a few times. The chain has TRBV29-1 and TRBJ2-1; the D call may be TRBD1 or TRBD2 (8 bases each). Germline loops: CDR1 SQVTM, CDR2 ANQGSEA. V was cut by 6 bases and J by 4 bases, with 28 bases left in between. The CDR3 has 18 amino acids. CDR3 loop: CSVQVLNSGTGSYNEQFF. CDR3 nucleotides: TGCAGCGTGCAAGTTTTGAATAGCGGGACAGGATCGTACAATGAGCAGTTCTTC.

In regard to this clonotype: The germline gene is not matched at one end of the junction; a read error may be the cause. The rearrangement links TRBV12-3 or TRBV12-4 to TRBJ2-2; D is tentatively TRBD1 or TRBD2 (5 bases each). The CDR3 has 13 residues. As DNA, the CDR3 is TGTGCCAGCAGTTTTGGGACGGCCGGGGAGCTATTTTTT. It codes for CASSFGTAGELFF.

Regarding this clonotype: One end of the junction does not line up with germline, which may come from a read error. The chain uses TRBV11-2 and TRBJ1-2; D is ambiguous. The CDR3 is 12 amino acids. CDR1 SGHAT and CDR2 FQNNGV come from the germline V gene. This chain's CDR3 is CASSLGVYGYAF. The DNA for the CDR3 is TGTGCCAGCAGCTTAGGGGTCTATGGCTACGCCTTT. The whole variable domain, remainder taken from reference TRBV11-2 and TRBJ1-2, is EAGVAQSPRYKIIEKRQSVAFWCNPISGHATLYWYQQILGQGPKLLIQFQNNGVVDDSQLPKDRFSAERLKGVDSTLKIQPAKLEDSAVYLCASSLGVYGYAFGSGTRLTVV.

This clonotype was counted ten times or more. This chain joins TRBV3-1 and TRBJ1-5, with a weak D call TRBD1 (5 bases). Germline CDR1 reads LGHDT; CDR2 reads YNNKEL (reference sequence). The CDR3 spans 13 residues. V dropped 3 bases and J dropped 6 bases, with 9 bases sitting between them. CDR3 loop: CASSQDTGQPQHF. For the CDR3, the DNA is TGTGCCAGCAGCCAGGACACAGGTCAGCCCCAGCATTTT. Full variable domain (remainder filled in from reference TRBV3-1 and TRBJ1-5): DTAVSQTPKYLVTQMGNDKSIKCEQNLGHDTMYWYKQDSKKFLKIMFSYNNKELIINETVPNRFSPKSPDKAHLNLHINSLELGDSAVYFCASSQDTGQPQHFGDGTRLSIL.

This clonotype was recorded only once. The gene calls are TRBV20-1 and TRBJ2-3, with D possibly matching TRBD1 (5 bases). Between the trimmed V and J ends, which lost 8 bases and 4 bases, there was a span of 13 bases. Germline CDR1 DFQATT, CDR2 SNEGSKA (reference sequence). The CDR3 has 12 residues. CDR3 sequence (DNA): TGCAGTCCCACAGGTGGCTCAGATACGCAGTATTTT. Its translation is CSPTGGSDTQYF.

The chain joins TRBV5-5 to TRBJ2-1; TRBD1 might be the D (5 bases). CDR3 length equals 16 residues. CDR1 and CDR2 (germline): SGHKS, YYEKEE (reference sequence). Trimming pared 5 bases from V and 0 bases from J, leaving 15 bases between. The CDR3 protein is CASRETVSRSYNEQFF. CDR3 sequence (DNA): TGTGCCAGCAGAGAGACAGTTTCGCGCTCCTACAATGAGCAGTTCTTC.

This clonotype occurred many times. The rearrangement uses TRBV2 and TRBJ1-2; TRBD1 is a possible D gene (5 bases). The CDR3 consists of 14 residues. Germline V gene data show CDR1 as SNHLY and CDR2 as FYNNEI. The germline V and J ends were trimmed by 7 bases and 2 bases, with 14 bases remaining between them. The CDR3 DNA reads as TGTGCCAGCACTATGGAAGAGGGGAACTATGGCTACACCTTC. Translation gives CASTMEEGNYGYTF.

This clonotype was counted many times. Here the CDR3 reads CASSMDGGSNQPQHF. CDR3 nucleotide sequence: TGTGCCAGCAGTATGGACGGGGGGAGCAATCAGCCCCAGCATTTT. V gene TRBV6-1 combines with J gene TRBJ1-5, with TRBD1 as a possible D gene (5 bases). The CDR3 has 15 residues. V lost 5 bases, J lost 1 base, and 12 bases lay in between. Germline V gene lookup returns CDR1 MNHNS and CDR2 SASEGT.

With respect to this clonotype: This clone may be a read error of a much larger clone one base away. The chain is built from TRBV4-2 and TRBJ2-3; the D gene is possibly TRBD2 (6 bases). The germline V gene encodes CDR1 LGHNA and CDR2 YNFKEQ. V shed 3 bases and J shed 1 base, with 14 bases lying between them. This CDR3 has 16 residues. This chain's CDR3 is CASSQTSLVGTDTQYF. Written as DNA, the CDR3 is TGTGCCAGCAGCCAGACTAGTTTGGTGGGCACAGATACGCAGTATTTT.

Turning to this clonotype: A read error may explain this, as a much larger clone is one base away. J is TRBJ2-5 and V is TRBV20-1; the D is unclear. Per the germline V gene, CDR1 is DFQATT and CDR2 is SNEGSKA (reference sequence). This CDR3 spans 10 amino acids. The CDR3 protein is CSAFLETKYF. Here the CDR3 DNA reads TGCAGTGCGTTTTTAGAGACCAAGTACTTC.

A word on this clonotype: A much larger clone differs from this one at a single base, so this may be a read error. CDR3 loop: CATSLTSGSLYEQYF. The CDR3 bases are TGTGCCACCAGCCTGACTAGCGGGAGTCTCTACGAGCAATACTTC. The J gene is TRBJ2-7, the V gene TRBV15; 12 bases are a match to TRBD2. This CDR3 region has 15 residues. The germline gives CDR1 LNHNV, CDR2 YYDKDF (reference sequence). The entire variable domain, with the rest obtained from reference TRBV15 and TRBJ2-7, is as follows: DAMVIQNPRYQVTQFGKPVTLSCSQTLNHNVMYWYQQKSSQAPKLLFHYYDKDFNNEADTPDNFQSRRPNTSFCFLDIRSPGLGDTAMYLCATSLTSGSLYEQYFGPGTRLTVT.

Regarding this clonotype: A much larger clone lies one base from this, so it may be a read error. The V and J genes are TRBV2 and TRBJ1-2; the D is unclear. V lost 11 bases to trimming and J lost 4 bases, with 14 bases between them. CDR3 length: 12 amino acids. The germline CDR1 and CDR2 sequences are SNHLY and FYNNEI. CDR3 in amino acids: CAGVDGSYGYTF. Here the CDR3 DNA reads TGTGCCGGGGTGGACGGGAGCTATGGCTACACCTTC.

This clonotype was seen at least ten times. The chain carries TRBV28 and TRBJ2-7; 11 bases match TRBD2. CDR3 length equals 13 residues. The trim removed 6 bases at V and 3 bases at J, leaving 1 base unmatched. Germline CDR1 reads MDHEN; CDR2 reads SYDVKM. DNA for the CDR3: TGTGCCAGCAGGCTAGCGGGAGGCTACGAGCAGTACTTC. It yields the protein CASRLAGGYEQYF.